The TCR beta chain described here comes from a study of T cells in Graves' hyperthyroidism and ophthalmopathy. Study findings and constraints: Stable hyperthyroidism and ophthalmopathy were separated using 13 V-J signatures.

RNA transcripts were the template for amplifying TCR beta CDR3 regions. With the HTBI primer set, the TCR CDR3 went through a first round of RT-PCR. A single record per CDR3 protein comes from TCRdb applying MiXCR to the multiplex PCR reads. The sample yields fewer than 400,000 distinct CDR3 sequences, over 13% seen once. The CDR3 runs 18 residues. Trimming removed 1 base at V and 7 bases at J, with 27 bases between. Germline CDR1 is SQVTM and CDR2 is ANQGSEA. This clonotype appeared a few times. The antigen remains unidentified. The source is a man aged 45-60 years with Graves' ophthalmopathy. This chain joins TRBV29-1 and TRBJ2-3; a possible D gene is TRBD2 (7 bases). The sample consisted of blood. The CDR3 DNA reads TGCAGCGTTGAAGCTGGGAGGGGGAATTGGGGACATGCAAATACGCAGTATTTT. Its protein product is CSVEAGRGNWGHANTQYF.